What follows are 30 T cell receptor beta chains derived from one specimen sequenced in a study of naive and memory T cell subsets (dated by TCRdb to 2016 to 2017). The library relied on 5' RACE. The listed sequencing device is Illumina MiSeq. The ligated cDNA was amplified in four rounds of PCR with nested alpha and beta constant region primers together with the SP2 primer. TCRdb ran its own pipeline on the public reads, namely fastp trimming at Q25 and MiXCR clone calling, and kept in-frame beta chains. Each entry merges the rows of one CDR3 protein and shows their most common DNA and genes. The sample table records around 48,000 distinct CDR3 sequences; about 4.8% of these occur just once. The ten largest clones add up to around 0.88% of the sample. A robust, sensitive protocol for the amplification, sequencing and analysis of TCRs was described in the study, in which 3' ligation of a UMI-containing oligonucleotide to TCR cDNA was used.

The receptors were sampled from a female donor in good health.

This clonotype was recorded at least ten times. The chain uses TRBV10-1 and TRBJ2-3, with TRBD1 identical over 12 bases. The V segment lost 3 bases and the J segment 2 bases; nucleotides outside the gene matches: 9. CDR3 size: 18 residues. The germline CDR1 and CDR2 sequences are WNHNN and SYGVQD (reference sequence). CDR3 region: CASSEGGTGGPHTDTQYF. The DNA of the CDR3 is TGCGCCAGCAGTGAAGGCGGGACAGGGGGCCCCCACACAGATACGCAGTATTTT.

As regards this clonotype: A much bigger clone sits one base away, suggesting this may be a read error. The V gene is TRBV7-2, the J gene TRBJ2-3, with 14 bases that match TRBD2. The length of the CDR3 is 17 residues. Germline CDR1 is SGHTA and CDR2 is FQGNSA. CDR3 protein: CASRPGLAGEGTHTQYF. CDR3 nucleotides: TGTGCCAGCAGACCGGGACTAGCGGGAGAAGGCACACATACGCAGTATTTT. The entire variable domain, with the rest obtained from reference TRBV7-2 and TRBJ2-3, is as follows: GAGVSQSPSNKVTEKGKDVELRCDPISGHTALYWYRQSLGQGLEFLIYFQGNSAPDKSGLPSDRFSAERTGGSVSTLTIQRTQQEDSAVYLCASRPGLAGEGTHTQYFGPGTRLTVL.

This clonotype came up many times. V is TRBV28 and J is TRBJ1-2; unclear D gene. This CDR3 is 13 amino acids long. V was shortened by 2 bases and J by 3 bases, with 7 bases between the two germline ends. CDR1 and CDR2 (germline): MDHEN, SYDVKM. The CDR3 sequence is CASSLRAHYGYTF. The CDR3, as DNA: TGTGCCAGCAGTTTAAGGGCTCACTATGGCTACACCTTC.

In this sample, this clonotype turned up many times. In DNA, the CDR3 is TGTGCCAGCAGATCAGGGAATGGGGCGGATGGCTACACCTTC. Its protein product is CASRSGNGADGYTF. V and J are TRBV12-3 or TRBV12-4 and TRBJ1-2; TRBD1 is a possible D gene (5 bases). CDR3 length equals 14 residues. Trimming removed 6 bases from V and 6 bases from J, with 17 bases in between.

This clonotype has ten or more counts. The CDR3 does not end in the conserved phenylalanine or tryptophan, so this is likely a read error. No DNA is shown, since the ends of the CDR3 on it are uncertain; the CDR3 is the one TCRdb lists. This chain connects TRBV18 to TRBJ1-6; the table's D call of TRBD1 was not tested on the DNA. Germline assignment: CDR1 KGHSH and CDR2 LQKENI. The length of the CDR3 is 14 amino acids, counting both ends. The CDR3 protein is CASSPLPGTGSPTL.

This clonotype was seen ten or more times. The chain combines TRBV7-2 with TRBJ1-6; D gene unclear. CDR3 length: 18 amino acids. Trimming cost V 0 bases and J 5 bases, with 17 bases left between them. Germline CDR1 is SGHTA and CDR2 is FQGNSA. The CDR3: CASSLARVSPPNNSPLHF. In DNA, the CDR3 is TGTGCCAGCAGCTTAGCGCGGGTCAGTCCGCCGAATAATTCACCCCTCCACTTT.

With respect to this clonotype: One junction end does not reproduce the germline sequence, and a read error may be involved. V gene TRBV6-6 combines with J gene TRBJ1-2; the D gene is possibly TRBD1 (5 bases). Germline V gene data show CDR1 as MNHNY and CDR2 as SVGAGI (reference sequence). CDR3 length equals 14 residues. The DNA of the CDR3 is TGTGCCAGCATCGACAGTACCCGAGACTATGGCGACACCTTC. It codes for CASIDSTRDYGDTF.

The chain recombines TRBV5-4 with TRBJ2-2, with D unclear. This CDR3 contains 13 residues. V was clipped by 5 bases and J by 7 bases, with 12 bases between them. Germline CDR1 and CDR2: SGHNT and YYREEE (reference sequence). The CDR3 coding sequence is TGTGCCAGCAGTTCGTCGGTAGGCGGGGAGCTGTTTTTT. This gives the protein CASSSSVGGELFF.

This clonotype was picked up many times. This sequence joins TRBV19 and TRBJ1-2; possibly TRBD1 for D (5 bases). CDR3 size: 12 residues. V lost 4 bases and J 8 bases, leaving 11 bases between the germline ends. Germline V CDR1 and CDR2: LNHDA, SQIVND (reference sequence). The CDR3 sequence: CASSTRVGGYTF. CDR3 bases: TGTGCCAGTAGTACCAGGGTCGGCGGCTACACCTTC.

This clonotype has a handful of counts. The chain couples TRBV19 to TRBJ2-7; TRBD2 matches 9 bases. From germline, CDR1 is LNHDA and CDR2 SQIVND (reference sequence). V shed 10 bases and J 5 bases; nucleotides not matched to a gene: 12. This CDR3 comprises 14 residues. CDR3 sequence (DNA): TGTGCCACCACCCCCGGCGGGAGGGCCAACGAGCAGTACTTC. Amino acids: CATTPGGRANEQYF.

This clonotype came up many times. The V call is TRBV10-3, the J call TRBJ2-3; D tentatively fits TRBD1 or TRBD2 (5 bases each). V lost 6 bases to trimming and J lost 5 bases, with 18 bases between them. This CDR3 is built from 15 residues. CDR1 and CDR2 from the germline V gene are ENHRY and SYGVKD. DNA of the CDR3: TGTGCCATCAGCGTAGCGTCTCAGAGGGGAGATACGCAGTATTTT. Its translation: CAISVASQRGDTQYF.

This clonotype was counted at least ten times. V usage is TRBV24-1 and J usage is TRBJ2-4; TRBD2 agrees at 8 bases. This CDR3 contains 16 residues. Germline V CDR1 and CDR2: KGHDR, SFDVKD. Unmatched junction bases numbered 2, after V lost 2 bases and J lost 0 bases. The DNA for the CDR3 is TGTGCCACCAGTGATTCACTAGCGGTAGCCAAAAACATTCAGTACTTC. Its protein product is CATSDSLAVAKNIQYF.

There are many counts of this clonotype. The chain is built from TRBV12-3 or TRBV12-4 and TRBJ2-7; D might be TRBD1 (5 bases). This CDR3 comprises 15 residues. Between the trimmed V and J ends, which lost 0 bases and 3 bases, there was a span of 12 bases. CDR3 bases: TGTGCCAGCAGTTTAGCGTTGGACACACACTACGAGCAGTACTTC. Protein: CASSLALDTHYEQYF.

This clonotype was observed many times. The CDR3 sequence: CASSYSRDRGHEQYF. The CDR3 DNA reads as TGTGCCAGCAGTTACTCGAGGGACAGGGGCCACGAGCAGTACTTC. The chain combines TRBV6-5 with TRBJ2-7; TRBD1 aligns across 10 bases. This CDR3 has 15 amino acids. Losses at the gene ends were 0 bases for V and 5 bases for J; bases not matched to a gene: 4. CDR1 and CDR2 from the germline V gene are MNHEY and SVGAGI.

This clonotype was observed many times. DNA of the CDR3: TGTGCCAGCAGTTTATTAGCGGGTGAGACCCAGTACTTC. Encoded protein: CASSLLAGETQYF. The chain joins TRBV12-3 or TRBV12-4 to TRBJ2-5; 7 positions match TRBD2. J was trimmed by 5 bases and V by 2 bases; bases with no gene match: 2. This CDR3 has 13 amino acids.

This clonotype was counted at least ten times. The chain carries TRBV29-1 and TRBJ2-7; 8 nucleotides align to TRBD2. Germline assignment: CDR1 SQVTM and CDR2 ANQGSEA. The CDR3 totals 12 residues. V shed 4 bases, J shed 6 bases, and the junction held 5 bases outside the gene matches. CDR3 residues: CSVAGGPFEQYF. The CDR3 nucleotides read TGCAGCGTTGCGGGAGGGCCATTCGAGCAGTACTTC.

This clonotype has at least ten counts. V usage is TRBV6-5 and J usage is TRBJ2-7; D gene unclear. Germline V lookup: CDR1 MNHEY, CDR2 SVGAGI. There are 14 residues in the CDR3. Trimming took off 2 bases at V and 4 bases at J, with 12 bases between the two ends. The CDR3 nucleotides are TGTGCCAGCAGTTACCGACGCGTGTCTTACGAGCAGTACTTC. Protein: CASSYRRVSYEQYF.

In its sample, this clonotype was seen many times. The rearrangement uses TRBV11-2 and TRBJ1-2; D is perhaps TRBD1 (6 bases). The CDR3 is made up of 16 amino acids. V was shortened by 5 bases and J by 4 bases, with 20 bases between the two germline ends. Germline lookup yields CDR1 SGHAT and CDR2 FQNNGV. The CDR3 DNA is TGTGCCAGCAGCCCCCACCCCCGGACAGTTCGCTATGGCTACACCTTC. This encodes CASSPHPRTVRYGYTF.

The gene calls are TRBV20-1 and TRBJ2-7; D call uncertain. The germline V and J ends were trimmed by 6 bases and 2 bases, with 23 bases remaining between them. Germline CDR1 reads DFQATT; CDR2 reads SNEGSKA (reference sequence). The CDR3 consists of 16 residues. CDR3 DNA: TGCAGTGCAAGGTCCACTTTCCGAGGCATCGCCTACGAGCAGTACTTC. It yields the protein CSARSTFRGIAYEQYF.

In this sample, this clonotype turned up many times. The V gene is TRBV28, the J gene TRBJ2-7, with 10 bases lining up with TRBD2. Germline CDR1 and CDR2: MDHEN and SYDVKM. The CDR3 loop spans 15 amino acids. V dropped 6 bases and J dropped 4; count of bases not matched to a gene: 9. The CDR3 DNA reads TGTGCCAGCAGCCCTCAAGCGGGAGGGCCTTACGAGCAGTACTTC. It translates to CASSPQAGGPYEQYF.

This clonotype has a count of ten or more. V and J are TRBV5-1 and TRBJ1-3; weak D call: TRBD1 (5 bases). CDR1 SGHRS and CDR2 YFSETQ come from the germline V gene. Trimming pared 4 bases from V and 3 bases from J, leaving 17 bases between. The CDR3 contains 16 residues. This CDR3 is CASSPRTGGSGNTIYF. The CDR3 coding sequence is TGCGCCAGCAGCCCCCGAACGGGGGGTAGTGGAAACACCATATATTTT.

Many counts were recorded for this clonotype. DNA of the CDR3: TGCAGCGCGCCCTCCTTCGGCACTGAAGCTTTCTTT. Translated, it gives CSAPSFGTEAFF. The rearrangement links TRBV29-1 to TRBJ1-1; the D is unclear. CDR3 size: 12 residues. V was trimmed by 7 bases and J by 4 bases, leaving 13 bases between them. Germline V lookup: CDR1 SQVTM, CDR2 ANQGSEA.

This clonotype was picked up many times. The rearrangement links TRBV6-6 to TRBJ1-1; D gene uncertain. CDR3 size: 13 residues. Germline V gene data show CDR1 as MNHNY and CDR2 as SVGAGI (reference sequence). V lost 6 bases to trimming and J lost 2 bases, with 10 bases between them. The chain's CDR3 is CASRATLNTEAFF. CDR3 in DNA: TGTGCCAGCAGGGCCACGTTAAACACTGAAGCTTTCTTT.

This sequence joins TRBV28 and TRBJ1-1; D is undetermined. CDR3 length: 16 amino acids. Germline CDR1 and CDR2: MDHEN and SYDVKM. Between the trimmed V and J ends, which lost 8 bases and 1 base, there was a span of 20 bases. The CDR3 sequence is CASDMRRYWGNTEAFF. CDR3 coding DNA: TGTGCCAGCGATATGAGGAGGTACTGGGGGAACACTGAAGCTTTCTTT.

This clonotype was seen at least ten times. This CDR3 reads CASSLVYGDTQYF. Here the CDR3 DNA reads TGTGCCAGCAGCTTAGTGTATGGAGATACGCAGTATTTT. The rearrangement uses TRBV11-2 and TRBJ2-3; the D is unclear. The germline CDR1 and CDR2 sequences are SGHAT and FQNNGV. Trimming pared 1 base from V and 5 bases from J, leaving 7 bases between. CDR3 length: 13 residues.

This clonotype was seen at least ten times. The V call is TRBV6-2 or TRBV6-3, the J call TRBJ2-1, with TRBD1 matching 8 bases. The CDR3 is 13 residues long. The junction had 11 bases not matched to a gene; V was cut back by 7 bases and J by 12 bases. From germline, CDR1 is MNHEY and CDR2 SVGEGT. The CDR3 loop reads CASNRDRYIGQFF. CDR3 coding DNA: TGTGCCAGCAACCGGGACAGGTATATTGGGCAGTTCTTC.

The gene calls are TRBV27 and TRBJ2-3; D gene uncertain. This CDR3 is built from 14 residues. Germline V lookup: CDR1 MNHEY, CDR2 SMNVEV (reference sequence). Trimming left V 5 bases short and J 0 bases short, with 9 bases between. Here the CDR3 DNA reads TGTGCCAGCAGTAAAAAGGGAAGCACAGATACGCAGTATTTT. Amino acid sequence: CASSKKGSTDTQYF.

This clonotype showed up many times. The chain has TRBV27 and TRBJ2-7; D is perhaps TRBD2 (6 bases). Per germline, CDR1 MNHEY and CDR2 SMNVEV (reference sequence). The CDR3 contains 14 residues. V was clipped by 2 bases and J by 2 bases, with 10 bases between them. DNA of the CDR3: TGTGCCAGCAGTTTAGCGCGGGACGCCTACGAGCAGTACTTC. Translation: CASSLARDAYEQYF.

This clonotype was seen many times. This chain joins TRBV18 and TRBJ1-4; 9 bases are shared with TRBD1. Trimming cost V 3 bases and J 0 bases; bases outside gene matches: 11. The CDR3 length is 19 residues. From germline, CDR1 is KGHSH and CDR2 LQKENI. The CDR3 region has the DNA TGTGCCAGCTCACCCGGGACAGGGAAAGGACTTGCAACTAATGAAAAACTGTTTTTT. The encoded protein is CASSPGTGKGLATNEKLFF.

This clonotype was picked up many times. The chain recombines TRBV7-7 with TRBJ2-1, with D possibly being TRBD2 (6 bases). The CDR3 spans 16 residues. V lost 5 bases and J 7 bases, leaving 21 bases between the germline ends. CDR1 is SSHAT and CDR2 is FNYEAQ in the germline V gene (reference sequence). The CDR3 DNA follows: TGTGCCAGCAGCCAATTCCCCCCCCCCGGGACTAATGAGCAGTTCTTC. Protein sequence: CASSQFPPPGTNEQFF. The whole variable domain, filled in from reference TRBV7-7 and TRBJ2-1, reads GAGVSQSPRYKVTKRGQDVTLRCDPISSHATLYWYQQALGQGPEFLTYFNYEAQPDKSGLPSDRFSAERPEGSISTLTIQRTEQRDSAMYRCASSQFPPPGTNEQFFGPGTRLTVL.